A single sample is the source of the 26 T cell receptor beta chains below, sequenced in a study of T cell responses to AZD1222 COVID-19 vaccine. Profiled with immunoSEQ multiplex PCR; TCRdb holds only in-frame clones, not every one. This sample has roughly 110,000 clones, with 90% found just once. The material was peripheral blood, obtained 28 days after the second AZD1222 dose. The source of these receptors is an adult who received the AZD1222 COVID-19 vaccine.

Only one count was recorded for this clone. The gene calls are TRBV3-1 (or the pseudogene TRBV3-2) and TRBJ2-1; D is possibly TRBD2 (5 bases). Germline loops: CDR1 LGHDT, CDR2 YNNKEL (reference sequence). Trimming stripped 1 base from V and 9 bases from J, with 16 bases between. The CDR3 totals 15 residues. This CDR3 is CASSQVGVGIIEQFF. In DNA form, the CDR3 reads TGTGCCAGCAGCCAAGTCGGGGTCGGGATTATTGAGCAGTTCTTC.

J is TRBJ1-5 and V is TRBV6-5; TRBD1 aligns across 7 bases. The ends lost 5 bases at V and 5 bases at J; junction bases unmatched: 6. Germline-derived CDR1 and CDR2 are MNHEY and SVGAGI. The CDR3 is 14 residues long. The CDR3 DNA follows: TGTGCCAGCAGTCTAGGGACAGCGGATCAGCCCCAGCATTTT. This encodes CASSLGTADQPQHF.

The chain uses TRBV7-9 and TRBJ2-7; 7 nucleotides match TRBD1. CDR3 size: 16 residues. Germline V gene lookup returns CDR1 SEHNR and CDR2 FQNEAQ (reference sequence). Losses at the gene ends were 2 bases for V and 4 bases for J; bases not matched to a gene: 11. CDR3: CASSLTPGTDYYEQYF. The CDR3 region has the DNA TGTGCCAGCAGCTTAACCCCCGGGACAGACTATTACGAGCAGTACTTC. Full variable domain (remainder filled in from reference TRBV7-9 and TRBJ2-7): DTGVSQNPRHKITKRGQNVTFRCDPISEHNRLYWYRQTLGQGPEFLTYFQNEAQLEKSRLLSDRFSAERPKGSFSTLEIQRTEQGDSAMYLCASSLTPGTDYYEQYFGPGTRLTVT.

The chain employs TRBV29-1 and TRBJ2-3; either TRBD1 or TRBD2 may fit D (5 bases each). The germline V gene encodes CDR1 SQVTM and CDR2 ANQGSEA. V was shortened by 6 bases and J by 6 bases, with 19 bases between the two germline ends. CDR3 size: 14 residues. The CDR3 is CSVERGTARDTQYF. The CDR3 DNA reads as TGCAGCGTCGAACGTGGGACCGCAAGGGATACGCAGTATTTT.

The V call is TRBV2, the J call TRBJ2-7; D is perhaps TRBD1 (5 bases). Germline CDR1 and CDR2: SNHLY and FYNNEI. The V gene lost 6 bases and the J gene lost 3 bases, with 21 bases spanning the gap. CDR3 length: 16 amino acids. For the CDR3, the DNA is TGTGCCAGCAGAGAAAGACAGATCACACCCCTCTACGAGCAGTACTTC. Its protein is CASRERQITPLYEQYF.

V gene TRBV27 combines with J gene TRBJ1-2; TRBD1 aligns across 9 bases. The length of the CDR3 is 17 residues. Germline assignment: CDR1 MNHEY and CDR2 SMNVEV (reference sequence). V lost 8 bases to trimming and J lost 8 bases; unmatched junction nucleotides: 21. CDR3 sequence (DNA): TGTGCCAGCTCTTACCGGCGAGGGGGACAGGGAGTTGAGGGCTACACCTTC. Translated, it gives CASSYRRGGQGVEGYTF.

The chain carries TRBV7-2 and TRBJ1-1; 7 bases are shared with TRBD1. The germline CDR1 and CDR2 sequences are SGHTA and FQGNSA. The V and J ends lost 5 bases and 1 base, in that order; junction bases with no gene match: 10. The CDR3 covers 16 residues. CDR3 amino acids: CASSTRGARQNTEAFF. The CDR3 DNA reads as TGTGCCAGCAGCACCAGGGGGGCGAGACAGAACACTGAAGCTTTCTTT.

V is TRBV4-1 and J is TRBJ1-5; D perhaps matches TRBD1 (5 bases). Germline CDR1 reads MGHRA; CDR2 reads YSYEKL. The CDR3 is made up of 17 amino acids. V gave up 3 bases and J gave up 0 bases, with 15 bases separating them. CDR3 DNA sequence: TGCGCCAGCAGCCACGGTCGGACAACCGATAGCAATCAGCCCCAGCATTTT. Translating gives CASSHGRTTDSNQPQHF.

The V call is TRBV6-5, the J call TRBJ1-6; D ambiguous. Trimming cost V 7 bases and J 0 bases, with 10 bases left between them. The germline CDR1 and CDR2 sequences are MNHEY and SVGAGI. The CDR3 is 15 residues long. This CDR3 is CASTYMSSYNSPLHF. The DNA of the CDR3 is TGTGCCAGCACGTATATGAGCTCCTATAATTCACCCCTCCACTTT.

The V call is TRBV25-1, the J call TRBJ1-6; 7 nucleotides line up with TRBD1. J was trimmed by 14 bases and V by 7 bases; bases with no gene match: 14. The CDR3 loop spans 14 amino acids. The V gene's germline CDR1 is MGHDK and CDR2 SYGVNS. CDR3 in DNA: TGTGCCAGCAAGTCTTCAGGGGGAGCGTCGGCCCTCCACTTT. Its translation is CASKSSGGASALHF.

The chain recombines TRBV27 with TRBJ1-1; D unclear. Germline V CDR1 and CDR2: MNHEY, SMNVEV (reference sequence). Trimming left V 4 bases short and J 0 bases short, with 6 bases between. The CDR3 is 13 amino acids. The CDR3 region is CASSSTLNTEAFF. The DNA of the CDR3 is TGTGCCAGCAGTTCCACTTTGAACACTGAAGCTTTCTTT.

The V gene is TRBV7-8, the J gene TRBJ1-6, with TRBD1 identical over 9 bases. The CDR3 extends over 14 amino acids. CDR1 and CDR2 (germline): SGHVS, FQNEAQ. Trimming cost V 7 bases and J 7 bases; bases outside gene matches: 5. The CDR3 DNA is TGTGCCAGCACTACTGGGACAGGGAATTCACCCCTCCACTTT. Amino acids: CASTTGTGNSPLHF.

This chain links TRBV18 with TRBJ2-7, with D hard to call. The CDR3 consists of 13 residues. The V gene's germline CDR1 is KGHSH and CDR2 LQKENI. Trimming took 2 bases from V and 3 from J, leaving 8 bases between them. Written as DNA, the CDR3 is TGTGCCAGCTCACCAGGGCACGGCTACGAGCAGTACTTC. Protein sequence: CASSPGHGYEQYF. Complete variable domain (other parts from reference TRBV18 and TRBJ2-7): NAGVMQNPRHLVRRRGQEARLRCSPMKGHSHVYWYRQLPEEGLKFMVYLQKENIIDESGMPKERFSAEFPKEGPSILRIQQVVRGDSAAYFCASSPGHGYEQYFGPGTRLTVT.

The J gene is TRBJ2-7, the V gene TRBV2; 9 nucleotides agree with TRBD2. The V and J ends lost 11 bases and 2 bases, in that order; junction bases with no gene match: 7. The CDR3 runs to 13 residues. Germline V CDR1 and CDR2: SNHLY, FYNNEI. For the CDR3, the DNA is TGTGCCGGCGGGGGGGTAGGAACCTACGAGCAGTACTTC. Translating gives CAGGGVGTYEQYF.

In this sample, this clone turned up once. CDR3 residues: CSLNRVNEQYF. The CDR3 nucleotides are TGCAGCCTGAACAGGGTCAACGAGCAGTACTTC. The gene calls are TRBV20-1 and TRBJ2-7; perhaps TRBD1 as D (6 bases). The germline CDR1 and CDR2 sequences are DFQATT and SNEGSKA (reference sequence). The CDR3 loop spans 11 amino acids.

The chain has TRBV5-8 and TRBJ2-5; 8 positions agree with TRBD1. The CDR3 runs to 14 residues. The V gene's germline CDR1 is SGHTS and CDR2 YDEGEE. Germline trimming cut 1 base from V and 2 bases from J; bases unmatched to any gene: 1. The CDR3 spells CASSLTGGQETQYF. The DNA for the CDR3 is TGTGCCAGCAGCTTGACAGGGGGTCAAGAGACCCAGTACTTC.

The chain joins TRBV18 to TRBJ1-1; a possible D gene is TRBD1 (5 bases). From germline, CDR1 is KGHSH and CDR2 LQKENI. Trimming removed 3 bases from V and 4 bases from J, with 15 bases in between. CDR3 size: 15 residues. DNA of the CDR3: TGTGCCAGCTCACCCTCCATGGGGGGGGTCACTGAAGCTTTCTTT. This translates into CASSPSMGGVTEAFF.

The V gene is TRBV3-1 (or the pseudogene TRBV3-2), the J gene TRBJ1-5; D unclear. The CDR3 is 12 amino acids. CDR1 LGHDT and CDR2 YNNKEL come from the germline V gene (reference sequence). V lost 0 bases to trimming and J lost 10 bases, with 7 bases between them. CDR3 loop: CASSQDSGPQHF. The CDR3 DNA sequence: TGTGCCAGCAGCCAAGATTCAGGACCCCAGCATTTT.

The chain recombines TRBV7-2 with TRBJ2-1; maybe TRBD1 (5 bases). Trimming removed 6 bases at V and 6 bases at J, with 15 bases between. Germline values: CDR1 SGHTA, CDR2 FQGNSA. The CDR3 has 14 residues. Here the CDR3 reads CASSATAGPNEQFF. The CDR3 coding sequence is TGTGCCAGCAGTGCGACAGCAGGACCCAATGAGCAGTTCTTC.

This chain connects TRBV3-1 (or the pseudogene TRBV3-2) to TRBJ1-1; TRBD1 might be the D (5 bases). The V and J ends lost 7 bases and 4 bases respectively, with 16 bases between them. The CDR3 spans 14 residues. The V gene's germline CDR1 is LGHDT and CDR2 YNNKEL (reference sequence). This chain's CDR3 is CASTAGHGGTEAFF. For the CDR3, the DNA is TGTGCCAGCACCGCGGGGCACGGGGGCACTGAAGCTTTCTTT.

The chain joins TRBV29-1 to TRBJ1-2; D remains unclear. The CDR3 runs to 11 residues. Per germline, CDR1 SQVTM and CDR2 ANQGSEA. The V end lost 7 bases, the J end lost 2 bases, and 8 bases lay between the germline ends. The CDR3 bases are TGCAGCGCCGAGGAGAACTATGGCTACACCTTC. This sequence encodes CSAEENYGYTF. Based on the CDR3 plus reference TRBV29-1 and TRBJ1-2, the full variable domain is SAVISQKPSRDICQRGTSLTIQCQVDSQVTMMFWYRQQPGQSLTLIATANQGSEATYESGFVIDKFPISRPNLTFSTLTVSNMSPEDSSIYLCSAEENYGYTFGSGTRLTVV.

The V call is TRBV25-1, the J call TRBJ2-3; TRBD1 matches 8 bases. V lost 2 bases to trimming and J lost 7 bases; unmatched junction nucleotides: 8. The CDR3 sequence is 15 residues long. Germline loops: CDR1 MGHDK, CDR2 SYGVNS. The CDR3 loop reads CASSEGQGETNTQYF. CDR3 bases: TGTGCCAGCAGTGAAGGACAGGGAGAGACCAATACGCAGTATTTT.

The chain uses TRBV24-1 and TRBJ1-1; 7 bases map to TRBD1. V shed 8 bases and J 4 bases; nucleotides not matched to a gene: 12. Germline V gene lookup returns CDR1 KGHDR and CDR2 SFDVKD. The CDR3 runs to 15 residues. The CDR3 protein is CATKDSQGGSTEAFF. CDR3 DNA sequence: TGTGCCACCAAGGACAGCCAAGGGGGCAGCACTGAAGCTTTCTTT.

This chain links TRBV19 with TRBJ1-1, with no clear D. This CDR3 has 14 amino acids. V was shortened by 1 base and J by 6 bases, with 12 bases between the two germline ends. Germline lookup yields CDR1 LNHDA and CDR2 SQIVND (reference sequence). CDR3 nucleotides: TGTGCCAGTAGTATAGGGGTAGATCTCCCTGAAGCTTTCTTT. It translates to CASSIGVDLPEAFF.

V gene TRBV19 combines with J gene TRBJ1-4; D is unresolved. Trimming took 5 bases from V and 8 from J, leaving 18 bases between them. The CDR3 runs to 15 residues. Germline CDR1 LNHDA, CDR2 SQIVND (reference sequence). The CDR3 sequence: CASSDEGRSAEKLFF. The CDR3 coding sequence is TGTGCCAGTAGTGATGAGGGAAGGAGTGCGGAAAAACTGTTTTTT.

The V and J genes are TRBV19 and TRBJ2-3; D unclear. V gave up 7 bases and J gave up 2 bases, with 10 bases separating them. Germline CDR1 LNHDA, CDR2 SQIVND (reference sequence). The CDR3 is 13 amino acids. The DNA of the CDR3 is TGTGCCAGTACGGGCGAACTCACAGATACGCAGTATTTT. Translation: CASTGELTDTQYF.